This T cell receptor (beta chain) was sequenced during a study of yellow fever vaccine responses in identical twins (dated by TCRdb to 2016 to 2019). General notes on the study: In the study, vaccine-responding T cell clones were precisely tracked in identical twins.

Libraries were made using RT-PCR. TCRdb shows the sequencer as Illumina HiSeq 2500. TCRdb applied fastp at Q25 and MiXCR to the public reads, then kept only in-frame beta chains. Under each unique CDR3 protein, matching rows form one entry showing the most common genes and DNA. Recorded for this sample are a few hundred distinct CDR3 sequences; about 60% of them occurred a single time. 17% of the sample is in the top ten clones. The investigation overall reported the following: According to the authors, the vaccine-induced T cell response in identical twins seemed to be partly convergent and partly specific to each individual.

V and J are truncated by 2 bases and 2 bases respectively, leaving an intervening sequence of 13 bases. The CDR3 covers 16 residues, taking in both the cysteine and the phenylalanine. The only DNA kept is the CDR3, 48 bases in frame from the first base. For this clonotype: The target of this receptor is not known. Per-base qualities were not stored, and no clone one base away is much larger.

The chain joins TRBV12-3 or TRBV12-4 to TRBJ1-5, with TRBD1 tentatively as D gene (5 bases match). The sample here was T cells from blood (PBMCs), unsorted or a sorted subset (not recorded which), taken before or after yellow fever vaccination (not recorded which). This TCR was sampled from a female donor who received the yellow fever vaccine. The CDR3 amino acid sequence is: CASSLTSQAGNQPQHF. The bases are TGTGCCAGCAGTTTAACCTCACAGGCTGGCAATCAGCCCCAGCATTTT.